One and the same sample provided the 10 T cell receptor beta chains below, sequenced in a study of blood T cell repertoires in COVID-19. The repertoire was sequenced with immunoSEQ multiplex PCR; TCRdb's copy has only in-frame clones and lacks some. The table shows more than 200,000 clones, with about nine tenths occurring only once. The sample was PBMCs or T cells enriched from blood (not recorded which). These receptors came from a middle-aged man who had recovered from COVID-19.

The CDR3 DNA follows: TGTGCCAGCAGTTACGCAGACAGGGACTCACCCCTCCACTTT. Residues: CASSYADRDSPLHF. This chain joins TRBV6-5 and TRBJ1-6, with 7 bases matching TRBD1. Germline CDR1 is MNHEY and CDR2 is SVGAGI. The length of the CDR3 is 14 residues. The trim removed 2 bases at V and 10 bases at J, leaving 5 bases unmatched.

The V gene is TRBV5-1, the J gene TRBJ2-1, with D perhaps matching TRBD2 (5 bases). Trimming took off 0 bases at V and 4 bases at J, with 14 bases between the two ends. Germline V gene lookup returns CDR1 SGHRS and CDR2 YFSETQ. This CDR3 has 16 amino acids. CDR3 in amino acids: CASSLDASRFYNEQFF. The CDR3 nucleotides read TGCGCCAGCAGCTTGGACGCTAGCCGGTTTTACAATGAGCAGTTCTTC.

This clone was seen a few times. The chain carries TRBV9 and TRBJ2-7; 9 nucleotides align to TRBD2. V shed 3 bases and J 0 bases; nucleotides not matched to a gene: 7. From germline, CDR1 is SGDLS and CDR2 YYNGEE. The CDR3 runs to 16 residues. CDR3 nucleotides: TGTGCCAGCAGCGCCCTCTCTAGCGGGGACTCCTACGAGCAGTACTTC. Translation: CASSALSSGDSYEQYF.

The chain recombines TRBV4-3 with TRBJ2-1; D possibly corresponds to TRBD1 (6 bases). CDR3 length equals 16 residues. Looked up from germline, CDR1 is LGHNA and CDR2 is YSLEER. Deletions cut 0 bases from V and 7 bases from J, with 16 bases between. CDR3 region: CASSQEARGRWNEQFF. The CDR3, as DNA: TGCGCCAGCAGCCAAGAGGCCAGGGGCCGGTGGAATGAGCAGTTCTTC.

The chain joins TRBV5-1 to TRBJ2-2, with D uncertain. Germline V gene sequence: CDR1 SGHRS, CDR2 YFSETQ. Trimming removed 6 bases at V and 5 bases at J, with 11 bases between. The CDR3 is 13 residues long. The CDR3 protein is CASNVLRTGELFF. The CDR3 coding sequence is TGCGCCAGCAACGTTCTGAGGACCGGGGAGCTGTTTTTT.

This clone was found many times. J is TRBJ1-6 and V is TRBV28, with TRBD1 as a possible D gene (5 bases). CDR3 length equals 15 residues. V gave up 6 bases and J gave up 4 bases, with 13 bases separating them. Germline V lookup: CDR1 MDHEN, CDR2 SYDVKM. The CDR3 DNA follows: TGTGCCAGCAGAGTCTCTCAGGGTTATAATTCACCCCTCCACTTT. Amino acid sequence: CASRVSQGYNSPLHF. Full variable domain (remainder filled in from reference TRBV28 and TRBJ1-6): DVKVTQSSRYLVKRTGEKVFLECVQDMDHENMFWYRQDPGLGLRLIYFSYDVKMKEKGDIPEGYSVSREKKERFSLILESASTNQTSMYLCASRVSQGYNSPLHFGNGTRLTVT.

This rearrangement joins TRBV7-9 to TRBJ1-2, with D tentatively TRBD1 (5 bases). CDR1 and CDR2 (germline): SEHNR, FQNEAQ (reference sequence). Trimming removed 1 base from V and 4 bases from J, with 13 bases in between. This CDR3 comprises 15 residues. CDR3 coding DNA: TGTGCCAGCAGCTTAGTTCCGGGAGGGACCTATGGCTACACCTTC. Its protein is CASSLVPGGTYGYTF.

The CDR3 DNA is TGTGCCAGCAGCTTCCTAGCGGGACTCAATGCCGGGGAGCTGTTTTTT. This translates into CASSFLAGLNAGELFF. The V gene is TRBV7-8, the J gene TRBJ2-2; 9 bases match TRBD2. There are 16 residues in the CDR3. Germline V lookup: CDR1 SGHVS, CDR2 FQNEAQ. Germline trimming cut 3 bases from V and 6 bases from J; bases unmatched to any gene: 8.

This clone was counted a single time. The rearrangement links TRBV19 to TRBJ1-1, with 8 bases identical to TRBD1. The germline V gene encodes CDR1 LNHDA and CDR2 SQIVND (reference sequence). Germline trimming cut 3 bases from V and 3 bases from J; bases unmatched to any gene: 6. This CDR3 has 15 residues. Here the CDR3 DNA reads TGTGCCAGTAGTATGGGGCAGGGGGCGGACACTGAAGCTTTCTTT. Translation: CASSMGQGADTEAFF.

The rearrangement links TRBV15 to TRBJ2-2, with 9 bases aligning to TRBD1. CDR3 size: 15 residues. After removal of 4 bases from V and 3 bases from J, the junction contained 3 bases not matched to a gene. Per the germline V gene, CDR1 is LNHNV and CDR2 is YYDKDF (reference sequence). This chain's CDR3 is CATSKRTGDTGELFF. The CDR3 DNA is TGTGCCACCAGCAAAAGGACAGGGGACACCGGGGAGCTGTTTTTT.